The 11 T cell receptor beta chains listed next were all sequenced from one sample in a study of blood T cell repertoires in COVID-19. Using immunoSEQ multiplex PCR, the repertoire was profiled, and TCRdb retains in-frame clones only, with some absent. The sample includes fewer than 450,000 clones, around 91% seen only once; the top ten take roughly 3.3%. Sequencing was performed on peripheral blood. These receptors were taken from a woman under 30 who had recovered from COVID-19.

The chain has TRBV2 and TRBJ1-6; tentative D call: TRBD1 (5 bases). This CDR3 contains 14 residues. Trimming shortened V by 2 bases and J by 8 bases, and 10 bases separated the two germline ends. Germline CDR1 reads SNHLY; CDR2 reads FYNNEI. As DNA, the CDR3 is TGTGCCAGCAGTGAAAGGCAGGGCTATTCACCCCTCCACTTT. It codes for CASSERQGYSPLHF.

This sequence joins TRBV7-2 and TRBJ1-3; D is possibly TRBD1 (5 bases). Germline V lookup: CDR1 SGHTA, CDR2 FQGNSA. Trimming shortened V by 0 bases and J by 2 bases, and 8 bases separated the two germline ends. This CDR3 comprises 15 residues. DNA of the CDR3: TGTGCCAGCAGCTTAGCAGGGGCCACTGGAAACACCATATATTTT. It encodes CASSLAGATGNTIYF.

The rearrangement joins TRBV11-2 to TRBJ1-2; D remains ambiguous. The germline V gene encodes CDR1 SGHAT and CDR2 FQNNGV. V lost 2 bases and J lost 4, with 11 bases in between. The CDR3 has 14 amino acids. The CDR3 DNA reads TGTGCCAGCAGCTTATCGGCGGCCACCTATGGCTACACCTTC. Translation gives CASSLSAATYGYTF.

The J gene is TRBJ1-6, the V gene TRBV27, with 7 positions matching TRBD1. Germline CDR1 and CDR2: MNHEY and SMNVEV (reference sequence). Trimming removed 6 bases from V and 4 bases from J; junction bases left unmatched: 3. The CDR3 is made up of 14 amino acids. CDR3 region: CASSRGNYNSPLHF. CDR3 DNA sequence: TGTGCCAGCAGCAGGGGGAATTATAATTCACCCCTCCACTTT.

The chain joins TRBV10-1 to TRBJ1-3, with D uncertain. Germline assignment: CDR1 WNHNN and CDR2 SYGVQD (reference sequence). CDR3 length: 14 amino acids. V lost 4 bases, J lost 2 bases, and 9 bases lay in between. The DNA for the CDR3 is TGCGCCAGCAGTGGTGGGAGTCCTGGAAACACCATATATTTT. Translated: CASSGGSPGNTIYF.

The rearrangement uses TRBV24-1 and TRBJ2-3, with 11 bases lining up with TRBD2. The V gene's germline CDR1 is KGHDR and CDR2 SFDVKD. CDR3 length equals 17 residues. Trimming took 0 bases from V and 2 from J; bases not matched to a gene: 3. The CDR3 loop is CATSDLGTSGLTDTQYF. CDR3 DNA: TGTGCCACCAGTGATTTGGGGACTAGCGGCCTCACAGATACGCAGTATTTT.

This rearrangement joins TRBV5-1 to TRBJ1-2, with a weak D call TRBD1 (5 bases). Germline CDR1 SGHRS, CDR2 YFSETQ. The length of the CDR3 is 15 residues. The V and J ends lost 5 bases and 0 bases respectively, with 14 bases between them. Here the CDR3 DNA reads TGCGCCAGCAGTCCCCGACAGCGAGCTAACTATGGCTACACCTTC. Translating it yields CASSPRQRANYGYTF.

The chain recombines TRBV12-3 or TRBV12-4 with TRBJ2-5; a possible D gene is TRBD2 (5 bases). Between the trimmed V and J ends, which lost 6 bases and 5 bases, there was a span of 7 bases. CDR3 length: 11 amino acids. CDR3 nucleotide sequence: TGTGCCAGCAGCAGGAGGGAGACCCAGTACTTC. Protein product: CASSRRETQYF.

The CDR3 sequence: CASGLELQGTGELFF. The CDR3 bases are TGTGCTAGTGGTTTGGAGCTACAGGGCACCGGGGAGCTGTTTTTT. The chain employs TRBV12-5 and TRBJ2-2, with D perhaps TRBD1 (6 bases). The CDR3 length is 15 residues. V shed 1 base and J shed 4 bases, with 10 bases lying between them. Germline loops: CDR1 LGHNT, CDR2 FRNRAP.

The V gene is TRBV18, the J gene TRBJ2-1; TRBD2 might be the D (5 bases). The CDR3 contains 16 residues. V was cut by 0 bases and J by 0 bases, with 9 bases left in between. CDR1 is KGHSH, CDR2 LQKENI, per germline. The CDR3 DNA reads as TGTGCCAGCTCACCACCTCTAGCTTTCTCCTACAATGAGCAGTTCTTC. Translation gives CASSPPLAFSYNEQFF.

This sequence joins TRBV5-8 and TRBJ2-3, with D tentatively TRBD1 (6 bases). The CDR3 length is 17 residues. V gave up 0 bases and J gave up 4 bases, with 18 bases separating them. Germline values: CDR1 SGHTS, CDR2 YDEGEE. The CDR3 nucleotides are TGTGCCAGCAGCTTGGGATCCACCACAGGGTATTCAGATACGCAGTATTTT. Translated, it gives CASSLGSTTGYSDTQYF.